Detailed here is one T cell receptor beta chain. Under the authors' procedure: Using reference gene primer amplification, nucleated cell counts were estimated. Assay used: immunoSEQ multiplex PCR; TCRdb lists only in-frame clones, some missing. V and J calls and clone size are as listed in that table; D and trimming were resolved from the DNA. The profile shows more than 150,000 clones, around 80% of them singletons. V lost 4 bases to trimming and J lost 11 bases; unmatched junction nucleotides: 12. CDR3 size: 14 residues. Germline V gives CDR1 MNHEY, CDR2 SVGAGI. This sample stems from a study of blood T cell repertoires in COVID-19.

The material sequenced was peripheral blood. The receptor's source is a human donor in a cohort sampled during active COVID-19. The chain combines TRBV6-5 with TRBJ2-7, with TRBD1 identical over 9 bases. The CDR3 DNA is TGTGCCAGCAGTTCCGGGACAGGGATGAAGCGGGAGTACTTC. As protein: CASSSGTGMKREYF.